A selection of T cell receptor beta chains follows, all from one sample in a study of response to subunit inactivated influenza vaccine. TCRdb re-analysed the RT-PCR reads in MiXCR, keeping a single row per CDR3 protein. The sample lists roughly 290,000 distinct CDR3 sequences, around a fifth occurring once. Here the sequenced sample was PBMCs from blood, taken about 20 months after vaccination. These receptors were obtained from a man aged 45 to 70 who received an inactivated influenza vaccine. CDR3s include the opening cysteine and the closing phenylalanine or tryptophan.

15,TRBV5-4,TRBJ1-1,CASSGAAEMNTEAFF
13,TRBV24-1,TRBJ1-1,CATTDRGDTEAFF
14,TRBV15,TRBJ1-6,CATSSGHLLSPLHF
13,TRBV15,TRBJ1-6,CATSRGRGSPLHF
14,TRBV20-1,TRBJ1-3,CSASRQGSGNTIYF
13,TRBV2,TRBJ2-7,CASSIRPRWEQYF
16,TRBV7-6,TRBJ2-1,CASSLRRASSYNEQFF
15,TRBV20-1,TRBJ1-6,CSAIAQDRLNSPLHF
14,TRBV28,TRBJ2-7,CASSLGLIAYEQYF
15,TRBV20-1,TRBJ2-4,CSDPDRLLAKNIQYF
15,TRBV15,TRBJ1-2,CATSRSRETSYGYTF
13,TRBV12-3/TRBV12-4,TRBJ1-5,CASSLGQGLPQHF
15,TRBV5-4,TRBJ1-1,CASSLGLAGYTEAFF
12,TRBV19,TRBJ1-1,CASSPNRGRTFF
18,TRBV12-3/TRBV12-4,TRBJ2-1,CASSFWAWGGQELNEQFF
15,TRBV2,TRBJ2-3,CASSRSGFSTDTQYF
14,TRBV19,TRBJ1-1,CASSIAGMNTEAFF
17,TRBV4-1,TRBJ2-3,CASSVSGGASYTDTQYF
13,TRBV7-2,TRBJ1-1,CASSLDVGFEAFF
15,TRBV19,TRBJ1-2,CASSSRTGVDYGYTF
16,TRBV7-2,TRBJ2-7,CASSPQQRTLSDEQYF
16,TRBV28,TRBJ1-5,CASSPLGTGMGQPQHF
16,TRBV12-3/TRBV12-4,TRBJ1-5,CASSLGSSGGNQPQHF
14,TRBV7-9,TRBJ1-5,CASSRGNGNQPQHF
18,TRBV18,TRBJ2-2,CASSSPLRRGANTGELFF
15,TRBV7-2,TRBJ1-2,CASSQGQGPSYGYTF
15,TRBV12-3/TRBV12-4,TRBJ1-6,CASSTGAAYNSPLHF
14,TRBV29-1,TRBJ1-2,CSVAQGFGSYGYTF
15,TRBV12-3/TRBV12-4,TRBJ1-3,CASSFGTRSGNTIYF
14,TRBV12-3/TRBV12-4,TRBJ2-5,CASTQGGQIKTQYF
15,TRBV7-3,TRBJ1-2,CASSTGPSAHYGYTF
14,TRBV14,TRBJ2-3,CASSLGEYTDTQYF
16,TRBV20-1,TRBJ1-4,CSARDREGTGNEKLFF
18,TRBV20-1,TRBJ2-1,CSASVSRPGVHPYNEQFF
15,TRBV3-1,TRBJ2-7,CASSQDSGLAVEQYF
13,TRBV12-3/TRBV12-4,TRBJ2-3,CASSYWEGDTQYF
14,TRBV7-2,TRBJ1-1,CASSSGRVNTEAFF
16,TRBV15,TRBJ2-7,CATSRDRAGVLHEQYF
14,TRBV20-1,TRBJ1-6,CSAPRTGIHSPLHF
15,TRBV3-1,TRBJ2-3,CASSTRGPRTDTQYF
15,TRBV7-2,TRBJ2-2,CASSLGGRGTGELFF
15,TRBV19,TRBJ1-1,CASREGPTGNAEAFF
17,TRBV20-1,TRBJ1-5,CSATQRTGPLSNQPQHF
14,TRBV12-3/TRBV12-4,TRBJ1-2,CASSPDLSPYGYTF
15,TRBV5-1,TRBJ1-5,CASSASGQGYQPQHF
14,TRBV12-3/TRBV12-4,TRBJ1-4,CASSLGDRSEKLFF
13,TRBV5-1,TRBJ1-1,CASSPDQHSEAFF
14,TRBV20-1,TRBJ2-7,CSADISGSYYEQYF
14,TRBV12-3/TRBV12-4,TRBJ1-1,CASSFGTSSQEAFF
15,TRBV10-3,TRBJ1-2,CAISEYDGANYGYTF
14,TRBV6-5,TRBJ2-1,CASSYDRLGQEQFF
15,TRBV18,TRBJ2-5,CASSPPTGGQETQYF
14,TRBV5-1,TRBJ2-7,CASSFDLAVNEQYF
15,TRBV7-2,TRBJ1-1,CASSLTGRGSTEAFF
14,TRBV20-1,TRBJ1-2,CSAKTARDTYGYTF
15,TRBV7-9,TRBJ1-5,CASSRTEDSNQPQHF
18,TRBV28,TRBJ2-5,CASSLTIGRGGHQETQYF
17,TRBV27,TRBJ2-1,CASRLTLRGRLYNEQFF
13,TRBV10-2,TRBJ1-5,CASGDREFKPQHF